This TCR beta chain emerged from a study of spatial heterogeneity in lung cancer (dated by TCRdb to about 2019). Study-level background: Beta-chain transcripts were consistently detected in greater numbers than alpha-chain transcripts, which likely reflects a higher abundance of beta-chain transcripts. TCR alpha and beta repertoires were quantitatively compared across multiple tumor regions, matched nontumor lung and blood in non-small cell lung cancer. Nonsynonymous mutation counts, determined by whole-exome sequencing of tumor tissue, were related to TCR repertoire features. In the raw uncorrected reads, each unique combination of TCR and UMI appeared more than ten times on average. Both alpha and beta chains were TCR-sequenced in samples taken at surgery, namely 220 tumor regions, approximately 63 matched nontumor lung samples and about 52 PBMC samples. Overall results and qualifications from the work: Additional single-cell paired TCR alpha and beta sequencing was considered necessary to confirm, at a functional level, the hypothesis that regional TCRs recognize regional mutations.

V drops 3 bases and J drops 2 bases, leaving 16 bases in between. From a lookup of the germline V gene (reference sequence), CDR1 and CDR2 are DFQATT and SNEGSKA. Measured from the cysteine to the phenylalanine, the CDR3 is 15 residues long. Only the CDR3 portion is preserved as DNA: 45 bases, with reading frame beginning at the first base. In its sample, this clonotype was seen many times. Its antigen remains undetermined. Base qualities are not recorded, but no much larger clone differs from it by a single base. The time point label on this specimen signifies: sample taken at primary tumor resection. Samples were obtained from approximately 72 patients with early-stage, untreated non-small cell lung cancer from the lung TRACERx cohort. Without any cell sorting, TCR sequencing was performed on whole RNA extracted either from tumor and nontumor lung tissue or from cryopreserved PBMC samples. Only patients with enough RNA available from two or more tumor regions were chosen for TCR sequencing. Before selection, tumor and adjacent nontumor lung specimens were reviewed by a lung pathologist.

The library came from 5' RACE. These reads were obtained on a NextSeq 500. The TCR library protocol attached a unique molecular identifier to each TCR cDNA molecule to allow correction of PCR and sequencing errors. The study's own analysis went as follows. Decombinator tools were used for TCR identification, UMI-based error correction and CDR3 extraction. Expanded TCRs were defined as those above a frequency of 2 per 1,000, corresponding to the top 1% of the tumor frequency distribution. Rényi diversity was computed with the R vegan package after subsampling each repertoire 100 times to 5,000 TCRs. CDR3 similarity networks were constructed using string-kernel similarity of amino acid triplets, with links drawn between CDR3s whose pairwise similarity was above 0.82. TCRdb's own reprocessing of the public reads used fastp at Q25 and MiXCR and kept productive beta chains. A single entry per CDR3 protein holds the most common genes and DNA from its merged rows. What appears here as the V and J calls and clone size reflects TCRdb's work, not the paper's. Present in this sample are some 7,200 distinct CDR3 sequences, over 9.5% of which were seen just once. Together, the top ten hold 24% of the sample.

The source of this sequence is a male donor with early-stage non-small cell lung cancer. Here the sequenced sample was normal lung tissue next to the tumor, taken at surgery. The rearranged chain carries TRBV20-1 and TRBJ1-2; perhaps TRBD1 is the D gene, with 6 bases matching. The base sequence is TGCAGTGCTAGGGACCGGGTAGGGGGGAACTATGGCTACACCTTC. It translates to CSARDRVGGNYGYTF.